A selection of T cell receptor beta chains follows, all from one sample in a study of beta chain features in type 1 diabetes. Clones were read by immunoSEQ multiplex PCR, and TCRdb kept only the in-frame ones, dropping some. The sample gives about 320,000 clones, 13% to 15% of which show up once; 6.7% is in the top ten. The sequencing input was central memory CD4+ T cells from blood. The receptors shown here come from a man between 25 and 39 years old in good health. The CDR3 runs from the conserved cysteine through the conserved F or W.

V gene | CDR3 protein
TRBV6-4 | CASSENPGTKAFF
TRBV19 | CASSPRTTNEQFF
TRBV10-3 | CAISESGDQPQHF
TRBV10-3 | CAIRQVFMNTEAFF
TRBV5-1 | CASSAGQGSRGYTF
TRBV7-2 | CASSPKYRPLSADTQYF
TRBV19 | CASTRDTNNSPLHF
TRBV9 | CASSSAGTSGNTIYF
TRBV7-2 | CASSSPGQGARVTF
TRBV4-3 | CASSQDVNQETQYF
TRBV11-2 | CASSLVGYEQYF
TRBV7-6 | CASSSFSANLDTQYF
TRBV27 | CASSLFFGTSYNEQFF
TRBV25-1 | CASSEYNGNRYEQYF
TRBV10-3 | CAIRDWGQSQGANVLTF
TRBV19 | CASSDTGRGQPQHF
TRBV6-1 | CASRLTGDYGYTF
TRBV7-2 | CASSQDFRGSRNEQFF
TRBV7-3 | CASSLNSGRTDTQYF
TRBV28 | CASSGDLVGSFF
TRBV20-1 | CSAPKGGTQYF
TRBV7-9 | CASSLSANQPQHF
TRBV19 | CASIGLTHTQYF
TRBV19 | CASTHSNEQFF
TRBV14 | CASSQAQSLFAGGYTF
TRBV7-2 | CASSLAEYTEAFF
TRBV11-3 | CASSVQGWGNQPQHF
TRBV27 | CASRRAGPSSYNEQFF
TRBV30 | CAWDRGLAGAKPVIDTQYF
TRBV6-4 | CASSYRRLAGSYNEQFF
TRBV19 | CASKDSLKTQYF
TRBV6-5 | CASTLAGGETQYF
TRBV11-2 | CASSPGTTNEKLFF
TRBV9 | CASSLSEGYYEQYF
TRBV9 | CASSVSGGAGQETQYF
TRBV23-1 | CASSLSGLADTDTQYF